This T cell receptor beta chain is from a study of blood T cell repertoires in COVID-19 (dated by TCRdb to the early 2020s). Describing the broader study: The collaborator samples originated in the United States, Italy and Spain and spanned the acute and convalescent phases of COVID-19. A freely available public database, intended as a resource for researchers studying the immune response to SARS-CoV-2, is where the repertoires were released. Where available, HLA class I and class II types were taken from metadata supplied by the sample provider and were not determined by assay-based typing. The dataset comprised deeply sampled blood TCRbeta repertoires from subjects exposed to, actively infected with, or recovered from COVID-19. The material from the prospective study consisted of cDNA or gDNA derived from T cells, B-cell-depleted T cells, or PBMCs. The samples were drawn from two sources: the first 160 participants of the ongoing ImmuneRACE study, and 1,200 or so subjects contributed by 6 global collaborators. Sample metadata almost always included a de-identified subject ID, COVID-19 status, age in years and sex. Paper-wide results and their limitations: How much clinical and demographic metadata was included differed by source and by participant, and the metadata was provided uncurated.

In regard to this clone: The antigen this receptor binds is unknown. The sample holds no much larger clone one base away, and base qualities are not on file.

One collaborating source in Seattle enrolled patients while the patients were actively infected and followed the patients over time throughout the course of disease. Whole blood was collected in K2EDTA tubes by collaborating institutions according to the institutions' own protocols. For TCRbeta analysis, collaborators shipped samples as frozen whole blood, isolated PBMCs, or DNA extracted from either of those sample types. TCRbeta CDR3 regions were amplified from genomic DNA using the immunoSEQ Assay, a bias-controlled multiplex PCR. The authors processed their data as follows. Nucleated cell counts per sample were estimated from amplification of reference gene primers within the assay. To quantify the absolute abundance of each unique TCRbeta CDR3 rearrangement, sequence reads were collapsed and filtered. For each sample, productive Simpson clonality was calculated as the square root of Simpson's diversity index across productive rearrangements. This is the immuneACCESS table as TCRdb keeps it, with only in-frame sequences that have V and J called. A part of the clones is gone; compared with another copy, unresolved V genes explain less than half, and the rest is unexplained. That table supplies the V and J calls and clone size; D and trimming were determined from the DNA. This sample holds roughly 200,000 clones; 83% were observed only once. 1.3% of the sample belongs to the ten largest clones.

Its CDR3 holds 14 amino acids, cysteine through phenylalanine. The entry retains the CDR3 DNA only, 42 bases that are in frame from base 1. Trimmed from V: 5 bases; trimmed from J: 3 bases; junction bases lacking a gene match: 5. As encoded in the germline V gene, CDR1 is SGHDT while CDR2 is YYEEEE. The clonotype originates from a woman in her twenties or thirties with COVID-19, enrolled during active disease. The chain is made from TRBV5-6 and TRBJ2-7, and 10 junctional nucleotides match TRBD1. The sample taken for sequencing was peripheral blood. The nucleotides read TGTGCCAGCAGGCCGGACAGGGGGGTCTACGAGCAGTACTTC. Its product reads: CASRPDRGVYEQYF.